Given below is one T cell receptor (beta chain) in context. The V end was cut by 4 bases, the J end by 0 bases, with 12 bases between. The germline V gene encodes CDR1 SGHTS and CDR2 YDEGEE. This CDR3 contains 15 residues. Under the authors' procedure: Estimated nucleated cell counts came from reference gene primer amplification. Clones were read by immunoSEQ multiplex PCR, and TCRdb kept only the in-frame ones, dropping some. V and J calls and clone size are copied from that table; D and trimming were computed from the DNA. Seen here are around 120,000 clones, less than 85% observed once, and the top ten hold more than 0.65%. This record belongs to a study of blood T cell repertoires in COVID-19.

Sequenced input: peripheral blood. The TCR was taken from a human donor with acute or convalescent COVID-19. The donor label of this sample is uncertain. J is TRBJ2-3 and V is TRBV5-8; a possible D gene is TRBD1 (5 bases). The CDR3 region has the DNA TGTGCCAGCAGCCACCGGACACCTAGCACAGATACGCAGTATTTT. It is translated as CASSHRTPSTDTQYF.